The present entry profiles one TCR beta chain with its context. What it recognizes is unknown. These data are taken from a study of OX40 agonist ivuxolimab in advanced cancers. Overall study: Patients took ivuxolimab, an agonistic anti-OX40 (CD134) antibody. Regarding the study as a whole: CD4+ and CD8+ blood T cells expanded clonally by week 6 at 0.1 to 3.0 mg/kg.

Here immunoSEQ multiplex PCR was the method, and the copy in TCRdb shows in-frame clones only, minus some. The data contain roughly 63,000 clones, about 88% of them seen just once; the ten biggest clones take up around 1.2%. V lost 2 bases, J lost 0 bases, and 8 bases stayed unmatched. CDR1 is MGHRA and CDR2 is YSYEKL in the germline V gene. This CDR3 is built from 17 residues. The sample consisted of CD4+ or CD8+ T cells sorted from blood, taken in a trial of the OX40 agonist ivuxolimab. This sequence was found in an adult with an advanced solid tumor such as melanoma, head and neck, liver or kidney cancer. The J gene is TRBJ2-7, the V gene TRBV4-1; 9 bases line up with TRBD2. CDR3 amino acids: CASSQRLAGTYSYEQYF. The CDR3 DNA follows: TGCGCCAGCAGCCAACGGCTAGCGGGGACCTACTCCTACGAGCAGTACTTC.